The text below deals with one T cell receptor (beta chain). Its antigen is unknown. The sample originates from a study of regulatory dendritic cells for organ transplantation. The study, taken as a whole, reports: Memory CD8+ clonal expansion seemed more limited with regulatory than mature dendritic cells. Naive CD4+ and CD8+ repertoires were highly diverse; memory CD8+ was most oligoclonal.

Sequenced by immunoSEQ multiplex PCR; TCRdb stores in-frame clones only, minus some. Here the sample spans approximately 29,000 clones, about four fifths being singletons. Trimming at V came to 2 bases and at J to 5 bases, leaving 5 bases not matched to a gene. Germline CDR1 reads SGHRS; CDR2 reads YFSETQ. The CDR3 is made up of 14 amino acids. FACS sorted CD4+ or CD8+ T cells into CD45RA+ naive and CD45RO+ memory. The chain combines TRBV5-1 with TRBJ2-7; 9 bases fit TRBD1. Sequences were obtained from naive CD4+ T cells from blood. Described subset: CD45RA+ naive T cells. The source of this sequence is a human donor in good health. The CDR3: CASSFRDRDHEQYF. CDR3 nucleotides: TGCGCCAGCAGCTTCCGGGACAGGGACCACGAGCAGTACTTC.